A selection of T cell receptor beta chains follows, all from one sample in a study of blood T cell repertoires in COVID-19. Sequenced by immunoSEQ multiplex PCR; TCRdb stores in-frame clones only, minus some. The table records 50,000 to 60,000 clones, about nine tenths of them present only once. The sample consisted of peripheral blood. The receptors come from a man aged 55-75 years with acute or convalescent COVID-19. CDR3s include the opening cysteine and the closing phenylalanine or tryptophan. Each record gives: D gene, CDR3 length, clone size, V gene, J gene, CDR3 DNA, CDR3 protein. A D gene is named only where the DNA matches it firmly. Part of the rows lack a size; the others show once, few, many or a class for expanded clones.

d_gene: TRBD1; len: 14; abundance: .; v_gene: TRBV4-2; j_gene: TRBJ1-2; CDR3nt: TGTGCCAGCAGCCAAGAGAACAGGGGAGGTGGCTACACCTTC; CDR3aa: CASSQENRGGGYTF
d_gene: .; len: 12; abundance: once; v_gene: TRBV6-5; j_gene: TRBJ2-7; CDR3nt: TGTGCCAGCACCCCGGGGGCCTACGAGCAGTACTTC; CDR3aa: CASTPGAYEQYF
d_gene: .; len: 15; abundance: .; v_gene: TRBV15; j_gene: TRBJ2-5; CDR3nt: TGTGCCACCAGCAGAGATCCGGCAGGGAGGGAGACCCAGTACTTC; CDR3aa: CATSRDPAGRETQYF
d_gene: .; len: 13; abundance: few; v_gene: TRBV6-5; j_gene: TRBJ1-1; CDR3nt: TGTGCCAGCAGTTACGACACCTACTCTGAAGCTTTCTTT; CDR3aa: CASSYDTYSEAFF
d_gene: TRBD1; len: 13; abundance: .; v_gene: TRBV12-3/TRBV12-4; j_gene: TRBJ1-1; CDR3nt: TGTGCCAGCAGGGAAGACAGGGTAGATGAAGCTTTCTTT; CDR3aa: CASREDRVDEAFF
d_gene: TRBD1; len: 15; abundance: .; v_gene: TRBV6-5; j_gene: TRBJ2-2; CDR3nt: TGTGCCAGCAGAGGACAGGGGGGGGACACCGGGGAGCTGTTTTTT; CDR3aa: CASRGQGGDTGELFF
d_gene: TRBD1; len: 15; abundance: .; v_gene: TRBV7-2; j_gene: TRBJ1-5; CDR3nt: TGTGCCAGCAGCGGGGGACAGGGTGTCGAGCAGCCCCAGCATTTT; CDR3aa: CASSGGQGVEQPQHF
d_gene: .; len: 16; abundance: .; v_gene: TRBV4-1; j_gene: TRBJ1-2; CDR3nt: TGCGCCAGCAGCCAAGAGGGCTACAGGGACAACTATGGCTACACCTTC; CDR3aa: CASSQEGYRDNYGYTF
d_gene: TRBD1; len: 13; abundance: .; v_gene: TRBV30; j_gene: TRBJ1-1; CDR3nt: TGTGCCTGGAGGGGACAGGGGAACACTGAAGCTTTCTTT; CDR3aa: CAWRGQGNTEAFF
d_gene: TRBD2; len: 17; abundance: .; v_gene: TRBV6-6; j_gene: TRBJ2-1; CDR3nt: TGTGCCAGCAGTCGAACCGTGGCTAGCGGGGGCGGCAATGAGCAGTTCTTC; CDR3aa: CASSRTVASGGGNEQFF
d_gene: .; len: 14; abundance: .; v_gene: TRBV6-1; j_gene: TRBJ1-5; CDR3nt: TGTGCCAGCAGTGACAGATATAGCAATCAGCCCCAGCATTTT; CDR3aa: CASSDRYSNQPQHF
d_gene: TRBD1; len: 15; abundance: few; v_gene: TRBV7-9; j_gene: TRBJ1-3; CDR3nt: TGTGCCAGCAGCTTTACAGGGGCCTCTGGAAACACCATATATTTT; CDR3aa: CASSFTGASGNTIYF
d_gene: .; len: 15; abundance: .; v_gene: TRBV27; j_gene: TRBJ2-2; CDR3nt: TGTGCCAGCAGACGGGGGGCTGTGAACACCGGGGAGCTGTTTTTT; CDR3aa: CASRRGAVNTGELFF
d_gene: TRBD1; len: 11; abundance: .; v_gene: TRBV20-1; j_gene: TRBJ1-1; CDR3nt: TGCAGTGCGCAAGGGGGCCCTGAAGCTTTCTTT; CDR3aa: CSAQGGPEAFF
d_gene: .; len: 15; abundance: .; v_gene: TRBV5-6; j_gene: TRBJ1-6; CDR3nt: TGTGCCAGCAGCTTCCTGGACAGCGACAATTCACCCCTCCACTTT; CDR3aa: CASSFLDSDNSPLHF
d_gene: TRBD1; len: 14; abundance: .; v_gene: TRBV19; j_gene: TRBJ1-6; CDR3nt: TGTGCCAGTAGTGAGACAGGGGTAGGTTCACCCCTCCACTTT; CDR3aa: CASSETGVGSPLHF
d_gene: .; len: 13; abundance: .; v_gene: TRBV2; j_gene: TRBJ1-1; CDR3nt: TGTGCCAGCGGCTCAGGGGTGGGCACTGAAGCTTTCTTT; CDR3aa: CASGSGVGTEAFF
d_gene: .; len: 11; abundance: .; v_gene: TRBV19; j_gene: TRBJ1-1; CDR3nt: TGTGCCAGTAGTATAGAGGCCCGTGCTTTCTTT; CDR3aa: CASSIEARAFF
d_gene: TRBD2; len: 18; abundance: .; v_gene: TRBV3-1/TRBV3-2; j_gene: TRBJ2-2; CDR3nt: TGTGCCAGCAGCCCCCCGGGACTAGCGTCAGCCTCCGCCGGGGAGCTGTTTTTT; CDR3aa: CASSPPGLASASAGELFF
d_gene: .; len: 15; abundance: .; v_gene: TRBV4-2; j_gene: TRBJ2-3; CDR3nt: TGTGCCAGCAGCCCCGGGACTTACCGCACAGATACGCAGTATTTT; CDR3aa: CASSPGTYRTDTQYF
d_gene: TRBD1; len: 17; abundance: .; v_gene: TRBV29-1; j_gene: TRBJ1-1; CDR3nt: TGCAGCGTTCATTTTAAAGGACAGGGGTGGGGACCCACTGAAGCTTTCTTT; CDR3aa: CSVHFKGQGWGPTEAFF
d_gene: TRBD1; len: 15; abundance: .; v_gene: TRBV29-1; j_gene: TRBJ1-2; CDR3nt: TGCAGCGTTGATTTTTTCGGACAGGGGTTTGCCGGCTACACCTTC; CDR3aa: CSVDFFGQGFAGYTF
d_gene: TRBD1; len: 15; abundance: .; v_gene: TRBV2; j_gene: TRBJ1-4; CDR3nt: TGTGCCAGCAGGAGGACAGGCACAACTAATGAAAAACTGTTTTTT; CDR3aa: CASRRTGTTNEKLFF
d_gene: .; len: 12; abundance: .; v_gene: TRBV29-1; j_gene: TRBJ1-2; CDR3nt: TGCAGCGTTGAAGACAGGGGCGGCGGCTACACCTTC; CDR3aa: CSVEDRGGGYTF
d_gene: .; len: 15; abundance: .; v_gene: TRBV9; j_gene: TRBJ1-2; CDR3nt: TGTGCCAGCAGCGTCGGGTGGGGGCTCGACTATGGCTACACCTTC; CDR3aa: CASSVGWGLDYGYTF
d_gene: .; len: 16; abundance: .; v_gene: TRBV14; j_gene: TRBJ1-1; CDR3nt: TGTGCCAGCAGCCAACGCCCCTTCACGGGGGGCACTGAAGCTTTCTTT; CDR3aa: CASSQRPFTGGTEAFF
d_gene: TRBD2; len: 18; abundance: .; v_gene: TRBV3-1/TRBV3-2; j_gene: TRBJ2-2; CDR3nt: TGTGCCAGCAGCCTCGGGAGGGTTAGGATCTCGAACACCGGGGAGCTGTTTTTT; CDR3aa: CASSLGRVRISNTGELFF
d_gene: .; len: 14; abundance: once; v_gene: TRBV11-2; j_gene: TRBJ2-7; CDR3nt: TGTGCCAGCAGCTTAGGACAGGGAGGCTACGAGCAGTACTTC; CDR3aa: CASSLGQGGYEQYF
d_gene: .; len: 16; abundance: few; v_gene: TRBV29-1; j_gene: TRBJ2-2; CDR3nt: TGCAGCGCCCGGCCCGTGGACTCCCAGAACACCGGGGAGCTGTTTTTT; CDR3aa: CSARPVDSQNTGELFF
d_gene: TRBD1; len: 14; abundance: .; v_gene: TRBV24-1; j_gene: TRBJ2-5; CDR3nt: TGTGCCACCAACCCCGGGACAGGGGTAGAGACCCAGTACTTC; CDR3aa: CATNPGTGVETQYF
d_gene: .; len: 13; abundance: .; v_gene: TRBV9; j_gene: TRBJ1-1; CDR3nt: TGTGCCAGCAGCGTTGACGCAGGGGCGACAGCTTTCTTT; CDR3aa: CASSVDAGATAFF
d_gene: .; len: 13; abundance: .; v_gene: TRBV3-1/TRBV3-2; j_gene: TRBJ1-3; CDR3nt: TGTGCCAGCAGCGAAAGGAGGGGAGACACCATATATTTT; CDR3aa: CASSERRGDTIYF
d_gene: .; len: 12; abundance: .; v_gene: TRBV6-5; j_gene: TRBJ2-1; CDR3nt: TGTGCCAGCAGTACCCGGCGGTTTGAGCAGTTCTTC; CDR3aa: CASSTRRFEQFF
d_gene: .; len: 15; abundance: .; v_gene: TRBV11-3; j_gene: TRBJ2-3; CDR3nt: TGTGCCAGCAGCTTAGGGGGACTGGGGGCAGATACGCAGTATTTT; CDR3aa: CASSLGGLGADTQYF
d_gene: TRBD2; len: 14; abundance: .; v_gene: TRBV7-9; j_gene: TRBJ2-2; CDR3nt: TGTGCCAGCAGCCCGACGGGGGGGGCCGGGGAGCTGTTTTTT; CDR3aa: CASSPTGGAGELFF
d_gene: .; len: 12; abundance: .; v_gene: TRBV30; j_gene: TRBJ1-1; CDR3nt: TGTGCCTGGAGGAAGCTGAACACTGAAGCTTTCTTT; CDR3aa: CAWRKLNTEAFF
d_gene: .; len: 15; abundance: once; v_gene: TRBV10-3; j_gene: TRBJ2-3; CDR3nt: TGTGCCATCAGTGACCCCCCGGGCGGGACAGATACGCAGTATTTT; CDR3aa: CAISDPPGGTDTQYF
d_gene: .; len: 17; abundance: .; v_gene: TRBV19; j_gene: TRBJ2-7; CDR3nt: TGTGCCAGTAGTGCGATCCCCCCAGGGGCTCCTGCCTACGAGCAGTACTTC; CDR3aa: CASSAIPPGAPAYEQYF
d_gene: .; len: 15; abundance: .; v_gene: TRBV6-5; j_gene: TRBJ1-3; CDR3nt: TGTGCCAGCAGTAGCACGGCTAGCTCTGGAAACACCATATATTTT; CDR3aa: CASSSTASSGNTIYF
d_gene: TRBD1; len: 15; abundance: .; v_gene: TRBV10-2; j_gene: TRBJ1-6; CDR3nt: TGCGCCAGCAGCTCGACAGGGGGCAATAATTCACCCCTCCACTTT; CDR3aa: CASSSTGGNNSPLHF
d_gene: .; len: 12; abundance: few; v_gene: TRBV10-2; j_gene: TRBJ1-1; CDR3nt: TGCGCCAGCAGTGGAGCGAACACTGAAGCTTTCTTT; CDR3aa: CASSGANTEAFF
d_gene: TRBD2; len: 17; abundance: .; v_gene: TRBV5-6; j_gene: TRBJ2-5; CDR3nt: TGTGCCAGCAGCTATTCATCTAGCGGGGGGTACCAAGAGACCCAGTACTTC; CDR3aa: CASSYSSSGGYQETQYF
d_gene: .; len: 16; abundance: few; v_gene: TRBV18; j_gene: TRBJ1-5; CDR3nt: TGTGCCAGCTCACCACGTGGTACACAAGACAATCAGCCCCAGCATTTT; CDR3aa: CASSPRGTQDNQPQHF
d_gene: .; len: 12; abundance: .; v_gene: TRBV6-2/TRBV6-3; j_gene: TRBJ1-1; CDR3nt: TGTGCCAGCAGTTACAACAGTTTCATGGCTTTCTTT; CDR3aa: CASSYNSFMAFF
d_gene: .; len: 12; abundance: .; v_gene: TRBV19; j_gene: TRBJ1-5; CDR3nt: TGTGCCAGTAGGACAGTTAATCAGCCCCAGCATTTT; CDR3aa: CASRTVNQPQHF
d_gene: .; len: 13; abundance: .; v_gene: TRBV6-2/TRBV6-3; j_gene: TRBJ2-5; CDR3nt: TGTGCCAGCAGTTTCTCCGGGGGAGAGACCCAGTACTTC; CDR3aa: CASSFSGGETQYF
d_gene: TRBD1; len: 13; abundance: once; v_gene: TRBV7-3; j_gene: TRBJ2-7; CDR3nt: TGTGCCAGCTGTAAGGACAGGGGTCAGGAGCAGTACTTC; CDR3aa: CASCKDRGQEQYF
d_gene: .; len: 17; abundance: .; v_gene: TRBV3-1/TRBV3-2; j_gene: TRBJ2-5; CDR3nt: TGTGCCAGCAGCCAACGAGCTACAGGGTGGTTGAAAGAGACCCAGTACTTC; CDR3aa: CASSQRATGWLKETQYF
d_gene: .; len: 13; abundance: .; v_gene: TRBV9; j_gene: TRBJ1-2; CDR3nt: TGTGCCAGCAGCGTGGGGGGACTTCGACCTCATGCCTTC; CDR3aa: CASSVGGLRPHAF
d_gene: .; len: 14; abundance: once; v_gene: TRBV5-1; j_gene: TRBJ2-5; CDR3nt: TGCGCCAGCAGCTTGGATCTCTCAGGAGAGACCCAGTACTTC; CDR3aa: CASSLDLSGETQYF
d_gene: TRBD1; len: 14; abundance: .; v_gene: TRBV7-9; j_gene: TRBJ2-7; CDR3nt: TGTGCCAGCAGCGTCCGGGACAGGGTGAACGAGCAGTACTTC; CDR3aa: CASSVRDRVNEQYF
d_gene: .; len: 14; abundance: .; v_gene: TRBV3-1/TRBV3-2; j_gene: TRBJ2-2; CDR3nt: TGTGCCAGCAGTCGTCAACAGGGCACCGGGGAGCTGTTTTTT; CDR3aa: CASSRQQGTGELFF
d_gene: .; len: 13; abundance: once; v_gene: TRBV18; j_gene: TRBJ1-1; CDR3nt: TGTGCCAGCTCACCCCAGGCGGGGACTGAAGCTTTCTTT; CDR3aa: CASSPQAGTEAFF
d_gene: .; len: 15; abundance: .; v_gene: TRBV10-3; j_gene: TRBJ2-7; CDR3nt: TGTGCCATCAGTGCAGCCGGGACTGATTCCTACGAGCAGTACTTC; CDR3aa: CAISAAGTDSYEQYF